This T cell receptor (beta chain) is drawn from a study of CD8 T cell repertoires and HIV-1 epitope variants. Study overall: Cultures ran 10 days, with IL-2, IL-7 and IL-15 added on days 3 and 7. An uncultured baseline aliquot held 1M T cells.

Study-level points and caveats: The TAALDMSHF plasma variant had no responses, unlike KF9 (roughly 5 clonotypes) and HW9 (one).

Sequencing of TCR beta CDR3 used immunoSEQ survey depth. The repertoire was sequenced with immunoSEQ multiplex PCR; TCRdb's copy has only in-frame clones and lacks some. The sample records 90,000 or so clones, roughly 81% being singletons. The CDR3 extends over 15 amino acids. Unmatched junction bases numbered 6, after V lost 4 bases and J lost 8 bases. Per the germline V gene, CDR1 is SGDLS and CDR2 is YYNGEE. Of note for this clone: Its target is unknown.

The origin of this receptor is a male donor with HIV. The chain carries TRBV9 and TRBJ2-1, with 13 bases that match TRBD2. What was sequenced was uncultured baseline CD8+ T cells from peripheral blood mononuclear cells (PBMCs). The CDR3 is CASSQTSGGLDEQFF. CDR3 nucleotides: TGTGCCAGCAGCCAGACTAGCGGGGGGCTTGATGAGCAGTTCTTC.